The 20 T cell receptor beta chains below all came from one sample that was sequenced in a study of cytotoxic CD8 clonotypes in ibrutinib-treated CLL. Sequencing used immunoSEQ multiplex PCR; TCRdb keeps in-frame clones, though not all of them. The sample includes thousands of clones, 60% to 75% of them seen just once. The starting material was PBMCs, obtained before ibrutinib treatment. The receptors were gathered from a human donor with chronic lymphocytic leukemia.

This clone was counted once. The rearrangement joins TRBV30 to TRBJ1-2; D gene ambiguous. V was pared by 1 base and J by 7 bases, with 7 bases between. Looked up from germline, CDR1 is GTSNPN and CDR2 is SVGIG (reference sequence). The CDR3 is 11 residues long. The CDR3 nucleotides read TGTGCCTGGAGTGACGGTTTTGGCTACACCTTC. This codes for CAWSDGFGYTF.

This sequence joins TRBV6-5 and TRBJ1-6, with D uncertain. Germline CDR1 is MNHEY and CDR2 is SVGAGI. CDR3 size: 15 residues. Deletions cut 2 bases from V and 2 bases from J, with 7 bases between. The CDR3, as DNA: TGTGCCAGCAGTTACGCCGGGACCTATAATTCACCCCTCCACTTT. Translated, it gives CASSYAGTYNSPLHF.

The chain links TRBV6-1 to TRBJ1-1; no reliable D call. The V gene's germline CDR1 is MNHNS and CDR2 SASEGT. This CDR3 is built from 15 residues. V was clipped by 6 bases and J by 2 bases, with 16 bases between them. The CDR3 DNA is TGTGCCAGCAGGGCAACGGGAGTTCCTAACACTGAAGCTTTCTTT. Its translation: CASRATGVPNTEAFF.

V and J are TRBV6-1 and TRBJ1-2, with no clear D. Germline V gene data show CDR1 as MNHNS and CDR2 as SASEGT. V was clipped by 8 bases and J by 4 bases, with 17 bases between them. This CDR3 comprises 14 residues. DNA for the CDR3: TGTGCCAGCGAGAACTTGGCAGGAAGCTATGGCTACACCTTC. Translated, it gives CASENLAGSYGYTF.

The rearrangement links TRBV6-8 to TRBJ2-2; 14 bases fit TRBD2. V was clipped by 0 bases and J by 1 base; unmatched bases: 4. Looked up from germline, CDR1 is MNHGY and CDR2 is SAAAGT. CDR3 length equals 19 residues. Here the CDR3 reads CASSYSRLAGGLNTGELFF. The CDR3, as DNA: TGTGCCAGCAGTTACTCGAGACTAGCGGGAGGGCTGAACACCGGGGAGCTGTTTTTT.

This clone has more than one count but fewer than ten. The chain links TRBV5-5 to TRBJ1-2; tentatively, D is TRBD1 (5 bases). Germline CDR1 is SGHKS and CDR2 is YYEKEE (reference sequence). Trimming stripped 4 bases from V and 6 bases from J, with 13 bases between. The CDR3 spans 13 residues. CDR3 nucleotides: TGTGCCAGCAGCCCTGGGTCAGGGAATGGCTACACCTTC. It yields the protein CASSPGSGNGYTF.

The chain is built from TRBV6-4 and TRBJ2-6; no reliable D call. CDR1 is MRHNA, CDR2 SNTAGT, per germline. The CDR3 spans 13 residues. Trimming pared 4 bases from V and 4 bases from J, leaving 5 bases between. The CDR3 DNA sequence: TGTGCCAGCAGTGCCCAAGGGGCCAACGTCCTGACTTTC. Its translation is CASSAQGANVLTF.

The rearrangement links TRBV11-3 to TRBJ2-5, with D possibly being TRBD1 (5 bases). The germline V gene has CDR1 SGHNT and CDR2 YENEEA. The V end was cut by 2 bases, the J end by 1 base, with 5 bases between. The CDR3 is made up of 13 amino acids. Written as DNA, the CDR3 is TGTGCCAGCAGCTTACAGGGCCAAGAGACCCAGTACTTC. Translation gives CASSLQGQETQYF.

V usage is TRBV19 and J usage is TRBJ2-3; TRBD2 aligns across 8 bases. After removal of 7 bases from V and 6 bases from J, the junction contained 12 bases not matched to a gene. The CDR3 has 15 amino acids. CDR1 and CDR2 (germline): LNHDA, SQIVND (reference sequence). This CDR3 reads CASTPTSGSRDTQYF. The CDR3 nucleotides read TGTGCCAGTACCCCCACCAGCGGGAGTCGGGATACGCAGTATTTT.

V and J are TRBV18 and TRBJ2-1, with 9 bases fitting TRBD2. The CDR3 spans 15 residues. The V segment lost 5 bases and the J segment 8 bases; nucleotides outside the gene matches: 10. Germline CDR1 and CDR2: KGHSH and LQKENI. The CDR3 region is CASSDLAGLGYEQFF. The CDR3 DNA follows: TGTGCCAGCTCAGACCTAGCGGGATTGGGCTATGAGCAGTTCTTC.

The V call is TRBV27, the J call TRBJ2-4; D is uncertain. With 8 bases removed from V and 6 bases from J, the gap between germline ends came to 17 bases. In germline, CDR1 is MNHEY, CDR2 SMNVEV (reference sequence). This CDR3 region has 14 residues. CDR3 DNA sequence: TGTGCCAGCGGACCGGGCTCTGTCAGAAACATTCAGTACTTC. It encodes CASGPGSVRNIQYF.

The chain carries TRBV7-6 and TRBJ2-7, with D possibly matching TRBD1 (5 bases). CDR3 size: 15 residues. Germline V gives CDR1 SGHVS, CDR2 FNYEAQ. Trimming removed 6 bases from V and 5 bases from J, with 20 bases in between. The CDR3 is CASRSGHGNLDEQYF. CDR3 nucleotides: TGTGCCAGCAGAAGTGGACACGGCAATTTGGACGAGCAGTACTTC.

The chain links TRBV7-2 to TRBJ2-6; tentatively, D is TRBD1 (5 bases). Germline assignment: CDR1 SGHTA and CDR2 FQGNSA. V lost 5 bases and J lost 0, with 8 bases in between. This CDR3 contains 15 residues. The CDR3 reads CASSPRGSGANVLTF. The CDR3 DNA sequence: TGTGCCAGCAGCCCTAGGGGCTCTGGGGCCAACGTCCTGACTTTC.

The V and J genes are TRBV28 and TRBJ2-2; 14 bases agree with TRBD2. V shed 7 bases and J 8 bases; nucleotides not matched to a gene: 9. The CDR3 is 16 residues long. CDR1 is MDHEN, CDR2 SYDVKM, per germline. This chain's CDR3 is CASTTSGRAPTGELFF. CDR3 coding DNA: TGTGCCAGCACGACTAGCGGGAGGGCCCCGACTGGGGAGCTGTTTTTT.

The chain employs TRBV27 and TRBJ2-7; 12 nucleotides match TRBD1. The CDR3 is made up of 15 amino acids. Germline-derived CDR1 and CDR2 are MNHEY and SMNVEV (reference sequence). The V segment lost 6 bases and the J segment 5 bases; nucleotides outside the gene matches: 8. Here the CDR3 reads CASRSGQGALHEQYF. The CDR3 region has the DNA TGTGCCAGCAGGTCGGGACAGGGGGCGCTCCACGAGCAGTACTTC.

This clone was picked up a small number of times. The chain couples TRBV10-3 to TRBJ1-2; 12 positions match TRBD1. The V segment lost 5 bases and the J segment 8 bases; nucleotides outside the gene matches: 9. Germline values: CDR1 ENHRY, CDR2 SYGVKD. The CDR3 is 15 amino acids. In DNA form, the CDR3 reads TGTGCCATCAGTACCCCCGGGACAGGGGGCAGGGGCTACACCTTC. Its protein product is CAISTPGTGGRGYTF.

This clone appeared a single time. This chain links TRBV5-1 with TRBJ2-5; TRBD1 might be the D (6 bases). The CDR3 sequence is 14 residues long. V shed 2 bases and J shed 5 bases, with 13 bases lying between them. Germline-derived CDR1 and CDR2 are SGHRS and YFSETQ. The CDR3 nucleotides are TGCGCCAGCAGCTTACTCACAGGGTTCGAGACCCAGTACTTC. This codes for CASSLLTGFETQYF.

This chain links TRBV19 with TRBJ2-2, with 8 nucleotides matching TRBD1. V lost 4 bases, J lost 3 bases, and 4 bases stayed unmatched. This CDR3 contains 15 residues. Germline V gene data show CDR1 as LNHDA and CDR2 as SQIVND (reference sequence). CDR3 region: CASSTRDRYTGELFF. The CDR3 DNA follows: TGTGCCAGTAGTACCCGGGACAGGTACACCGGGGAGCTGTTTTTT.

The chain uses TRBV6-4 and TRBJ1-5; D might be TRBD1 (6 bases). V was trimmed by 4 bases and J by 1 base, leaving 17 bases between them. The CDR3 runs to 17 residues. The germline V gene has CDR1 MRHNA and CDR2 SNTAGT. For the CDR3, the DNA is TGTGCCAGCAGTGCCGCCAACAGGGAGACGAGCAATCAGCCCCAGCATTTT. It is translated as CASSAANRETSNQPQHF.

The chain links TRBV27 to TRBJ2-7; possibly TRBD2 for D (5 bases). Looked up from germline, CDR1 is MNHEY and CDR2 is SMNVEV (reference sequence). CDR3 length: 15 amino acids. Deletions cut 2 bases from V and 2 bases from J, with 13 bases between. CDR3 in DNA: TGTGCCAGCAGTTTAGTGGGAGAGGACGCCTACGAGCAGTACTTC. Amino acid sequence: CASSLVGEDAYEQYF.